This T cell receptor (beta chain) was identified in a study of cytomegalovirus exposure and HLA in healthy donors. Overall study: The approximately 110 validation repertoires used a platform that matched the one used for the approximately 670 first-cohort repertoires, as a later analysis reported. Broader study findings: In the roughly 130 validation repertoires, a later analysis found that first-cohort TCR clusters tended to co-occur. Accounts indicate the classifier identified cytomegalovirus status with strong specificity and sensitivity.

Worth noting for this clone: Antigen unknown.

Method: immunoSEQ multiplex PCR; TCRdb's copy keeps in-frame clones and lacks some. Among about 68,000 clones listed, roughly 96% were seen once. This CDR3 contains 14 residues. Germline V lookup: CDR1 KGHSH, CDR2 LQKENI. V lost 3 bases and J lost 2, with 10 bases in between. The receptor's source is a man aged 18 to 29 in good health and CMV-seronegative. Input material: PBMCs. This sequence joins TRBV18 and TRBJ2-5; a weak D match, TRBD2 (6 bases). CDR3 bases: TGTGCCAGCTCACCCTACGGGAGACAAGAGACCCAGTACTTC. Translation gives CASSPYGRQETQYF.